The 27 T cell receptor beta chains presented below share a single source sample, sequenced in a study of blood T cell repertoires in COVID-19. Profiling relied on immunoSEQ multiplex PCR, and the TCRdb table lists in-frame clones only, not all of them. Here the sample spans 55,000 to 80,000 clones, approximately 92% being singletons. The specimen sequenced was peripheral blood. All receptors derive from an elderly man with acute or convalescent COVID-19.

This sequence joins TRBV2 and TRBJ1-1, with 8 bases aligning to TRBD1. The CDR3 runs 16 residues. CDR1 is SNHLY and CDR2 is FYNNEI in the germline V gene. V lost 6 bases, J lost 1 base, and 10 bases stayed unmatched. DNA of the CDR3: TGTGCCAGCAGCTATGACAGGGGAGGAAGGAACACTGAAGCTTTCTTT. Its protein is CASSYDRGGRNTEAFF.

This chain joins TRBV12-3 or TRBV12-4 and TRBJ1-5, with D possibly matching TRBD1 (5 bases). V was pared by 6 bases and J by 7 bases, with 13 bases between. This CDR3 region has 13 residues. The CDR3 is CASSPRAGQPQHF. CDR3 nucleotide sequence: TGTGCCAGCAGCCCCAGGGCGGGGCAGCCCCAGCATTTT.

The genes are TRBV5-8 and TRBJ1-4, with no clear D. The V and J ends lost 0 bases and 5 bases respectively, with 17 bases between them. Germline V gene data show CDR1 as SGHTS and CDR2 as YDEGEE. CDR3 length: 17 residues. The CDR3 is CASSLAVNVLLNEKLFF. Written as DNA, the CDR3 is TGTGCCAGCAGCTTGGCCGTTAACGTACTACTCAATGAAAAACTGTTTTTT.

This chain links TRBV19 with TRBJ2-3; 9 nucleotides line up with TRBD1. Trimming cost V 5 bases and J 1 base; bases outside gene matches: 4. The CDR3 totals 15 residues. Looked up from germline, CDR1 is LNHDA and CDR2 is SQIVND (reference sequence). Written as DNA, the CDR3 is TGTGCCAGTAGTCGGGACAGGGAGGGCACAGATACGCAGTATTTT. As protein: CASSRDREGTDTQYF.

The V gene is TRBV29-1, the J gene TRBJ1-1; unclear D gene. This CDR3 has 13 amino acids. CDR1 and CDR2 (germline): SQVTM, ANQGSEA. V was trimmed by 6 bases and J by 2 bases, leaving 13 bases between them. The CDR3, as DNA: TGCAGCGTCCTGGAGTTGGCAAACACTGAAGCTTTCTTT. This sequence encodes CSVLELANTEAFF.

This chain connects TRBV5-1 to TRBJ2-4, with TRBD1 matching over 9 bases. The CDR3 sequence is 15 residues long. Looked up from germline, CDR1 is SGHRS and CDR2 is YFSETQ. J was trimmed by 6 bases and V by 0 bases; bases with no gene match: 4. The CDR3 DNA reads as TGCGCCAGCAGCTTGGCCGGGACAGGGACAAACATTCAGTACTTC. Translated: CASSLAGTGTNIQYF. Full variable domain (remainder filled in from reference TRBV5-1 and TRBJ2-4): KAGVTQTPRYLIKTRGQQVTLSCSPISGHRSVSWYQQTPGQGLQFLFEYFSETQRNKGNFPGRFSGRQFSNSRSEMNVSTLELGDSALYLCASSLAGTGTNIQYFGAGTRLSVL.

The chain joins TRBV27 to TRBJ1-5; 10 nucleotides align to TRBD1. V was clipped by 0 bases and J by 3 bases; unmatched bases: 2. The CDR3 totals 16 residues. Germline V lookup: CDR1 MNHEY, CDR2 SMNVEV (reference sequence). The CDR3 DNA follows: TGTGCCAGCAGTTTATCGGGGACAGGGGTCAATCAGCCCCAGCATTTT. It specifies CASSLSGTGVNQPQHF.

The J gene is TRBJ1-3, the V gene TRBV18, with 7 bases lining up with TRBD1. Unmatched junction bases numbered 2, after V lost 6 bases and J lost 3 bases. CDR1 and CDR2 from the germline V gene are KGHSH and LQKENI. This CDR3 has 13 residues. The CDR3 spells CASSRDSGNTIYF. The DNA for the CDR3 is TGTGCCAGCTCGCGGGACAGTGGAAACACCATATATTTT.

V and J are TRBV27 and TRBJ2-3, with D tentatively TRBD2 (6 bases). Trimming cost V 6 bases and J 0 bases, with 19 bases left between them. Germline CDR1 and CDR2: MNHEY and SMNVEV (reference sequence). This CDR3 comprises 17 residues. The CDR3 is CASRFGRQPLSTDTQYF. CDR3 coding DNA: TGTGCCAGCAGATTCGGGAGACAGCCACTGAGCACAGATACGCAGTATTTT.

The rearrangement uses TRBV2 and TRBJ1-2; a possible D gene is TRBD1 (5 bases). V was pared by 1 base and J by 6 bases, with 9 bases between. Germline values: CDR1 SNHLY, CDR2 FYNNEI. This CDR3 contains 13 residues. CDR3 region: CASSEGQGDGYTF. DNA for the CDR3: TGTGCCAGCAGTGAAGGGCAGGGCGATGGCTACACCTTC. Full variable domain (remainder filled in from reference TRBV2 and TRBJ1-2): EPEVTQTPSHQVTQMGQEVILRCVPISNHLYFYWYRQILGQKVEFLVSFYNNEISEKSEIFDDQFSVERPDGSNFTLKIRSTKLEDSAMYFCASSEGQGDGYTFGSGTRLTVV.

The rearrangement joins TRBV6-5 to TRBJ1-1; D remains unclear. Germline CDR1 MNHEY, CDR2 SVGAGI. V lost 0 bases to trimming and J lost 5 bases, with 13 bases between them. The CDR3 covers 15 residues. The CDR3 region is CASSYSSGKETEAFF. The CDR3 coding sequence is TGTGCCAGCAGTTACTCGTCGGGGAAAGAAACTGAAGCTTTCTTT.

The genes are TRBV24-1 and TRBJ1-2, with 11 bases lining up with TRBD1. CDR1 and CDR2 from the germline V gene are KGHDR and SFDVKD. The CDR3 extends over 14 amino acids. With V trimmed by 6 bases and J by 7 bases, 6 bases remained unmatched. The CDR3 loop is CATSTGQGDGGYTF. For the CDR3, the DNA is TGTGCCACCAGTACGGGACAGGGGGACGGTGGCTACACCTTC.

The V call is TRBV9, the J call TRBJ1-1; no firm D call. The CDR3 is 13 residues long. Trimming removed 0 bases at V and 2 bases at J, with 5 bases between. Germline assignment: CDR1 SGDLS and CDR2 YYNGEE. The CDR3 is CASSVAVNTEAFF. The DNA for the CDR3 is TGTGCCAGCAGCGTAGCGGTAAACACTGAAGCTTTCTTT.

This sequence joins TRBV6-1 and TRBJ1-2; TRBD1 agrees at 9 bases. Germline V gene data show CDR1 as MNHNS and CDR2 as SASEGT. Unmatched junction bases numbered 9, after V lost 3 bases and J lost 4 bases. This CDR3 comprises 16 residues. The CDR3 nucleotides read TGTGCCAGCAGTGAGCGTGGGACAGGGAGATTCTATGGCTACACCTTC. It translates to CASSERGTGRFYGYTF.

CDR3 in DNA: TGTGCCAGCAGCGTTTCCGGGACAGGGGGCAACACCGGGGAGCTGTTTTTT. It is translated as CASSVSGTGGNTGELFF. The chain employs TRBV9 and TRBJ2-2, with 12 bases identical to TRBD1. The CDR3 has 17 residues. Unmatched junction bases numbered 4, after V lost 2 bases and J lost 2 bases. CDR1 is SGDLS, CDR2 YYNGEE, per germline.

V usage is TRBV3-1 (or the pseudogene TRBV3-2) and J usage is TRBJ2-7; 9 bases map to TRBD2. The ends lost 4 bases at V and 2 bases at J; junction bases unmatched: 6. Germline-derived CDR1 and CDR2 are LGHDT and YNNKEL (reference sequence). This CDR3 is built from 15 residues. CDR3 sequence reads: CASSLGTSPTYEQYF. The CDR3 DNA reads TGTGCCAGCAGCCTTGGGACTAGCCCAACCTACGAGCAGTACTTC.

The CDR3 DNA reads TGCGCCAGCAGCCAAGGCCTGGGTAGCGGATTCGAAGAGACCCAGTACTTC. Translation gives CASSQGLGSGFEETQYF. This chain connects TRBV4-1 to TRBJ2-5; D is perhaps TRBD2 (6 bases). The V end lost 1 base, the J end lost 3 bases, and 18 bases lay between the germline ends. This CDR3 contains 17 residues. CDR1 and CDR2 (germline): MGHRA, YSYEKL.

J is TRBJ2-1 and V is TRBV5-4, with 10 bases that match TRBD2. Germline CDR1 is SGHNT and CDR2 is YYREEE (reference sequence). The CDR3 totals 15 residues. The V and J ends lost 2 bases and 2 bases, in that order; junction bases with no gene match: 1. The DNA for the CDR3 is TGTGCCAGCAGCTTAAGCGGGAGGGCCTACAATGAGCAGTTCTTC. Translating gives CASSLSGRAYNEQFF.

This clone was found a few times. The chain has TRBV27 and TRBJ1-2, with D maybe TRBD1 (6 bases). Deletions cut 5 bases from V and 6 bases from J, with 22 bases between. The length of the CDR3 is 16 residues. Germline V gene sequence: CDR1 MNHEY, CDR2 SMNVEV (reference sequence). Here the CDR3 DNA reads TGTGCCAGCAGTCCTCAGGGGAGAGGGTTCAATGATGGCTACACCTTC. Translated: CASSPQGRGFNDGYTF.

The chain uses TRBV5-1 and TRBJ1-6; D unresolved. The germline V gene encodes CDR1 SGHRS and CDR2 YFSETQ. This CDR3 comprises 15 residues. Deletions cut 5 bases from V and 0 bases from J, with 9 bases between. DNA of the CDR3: TGCGCCAGCAGGCCCTACAGCTCCTATAATTCACCCCTCCACTTT. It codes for CASRPYSSYNSPLHF.

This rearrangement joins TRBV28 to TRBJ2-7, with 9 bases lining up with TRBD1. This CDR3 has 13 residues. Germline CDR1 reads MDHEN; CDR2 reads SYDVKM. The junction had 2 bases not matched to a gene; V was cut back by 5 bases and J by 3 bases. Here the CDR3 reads CASSRQGVYEQYF. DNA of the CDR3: TGTGCCAGCAGTCGACAGGGGGTCTACGAGCAGTACTTC.

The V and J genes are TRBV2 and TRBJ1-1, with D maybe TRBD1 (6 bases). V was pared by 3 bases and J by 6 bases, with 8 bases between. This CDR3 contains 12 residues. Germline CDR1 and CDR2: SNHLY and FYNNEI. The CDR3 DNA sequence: TGTGCCAGCAGTGAGACAGGCCCTGAAGCTTTCTTT. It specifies CASSETGPEAFF.

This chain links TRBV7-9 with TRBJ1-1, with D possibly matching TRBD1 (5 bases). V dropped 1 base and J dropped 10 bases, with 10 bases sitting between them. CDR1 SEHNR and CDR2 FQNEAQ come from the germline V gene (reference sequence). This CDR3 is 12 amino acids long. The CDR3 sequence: CASSLGGVVAFF. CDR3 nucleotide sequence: TGTGCCAGCAGCTTAGGGGGCGTGGTAGCTTTCTTT. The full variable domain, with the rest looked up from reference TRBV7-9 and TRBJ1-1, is DTGVSQNPRHKITKRGQNVTFRCDPISEHNRLYWYRQTLGQGPEFLTYFQNEAQLEKSRLLSDRFSAERPKGSFSTLEIQRTEQGDSAMYLCASSLGGVVAFFGQGTRLTVV.

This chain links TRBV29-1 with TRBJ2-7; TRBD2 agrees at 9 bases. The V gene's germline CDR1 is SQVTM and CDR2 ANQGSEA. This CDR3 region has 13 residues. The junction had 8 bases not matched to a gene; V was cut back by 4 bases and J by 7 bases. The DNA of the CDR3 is TGCAGCGTTGTGGTAGCGGGAGTGGGAGAGCAGTACTTC. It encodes CSVVVAGVGEQYF.

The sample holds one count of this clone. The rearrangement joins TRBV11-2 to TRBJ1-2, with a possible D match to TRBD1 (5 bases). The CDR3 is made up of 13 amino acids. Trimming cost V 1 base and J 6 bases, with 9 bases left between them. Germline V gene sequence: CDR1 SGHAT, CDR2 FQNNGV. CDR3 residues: CASSLGAGNGYTF. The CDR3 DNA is TGTGCCAGCAGCTTAGGCGCAGGGAATGGCTACACCTTC.

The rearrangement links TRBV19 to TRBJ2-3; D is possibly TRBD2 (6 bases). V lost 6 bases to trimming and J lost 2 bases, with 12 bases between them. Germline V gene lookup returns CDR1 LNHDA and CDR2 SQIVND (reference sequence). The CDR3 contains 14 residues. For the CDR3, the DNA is TGTGCCAGTAGACTGGGAGGAAACACAGATACGCAGTATTTT. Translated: CASRLGGNTDTQYF.

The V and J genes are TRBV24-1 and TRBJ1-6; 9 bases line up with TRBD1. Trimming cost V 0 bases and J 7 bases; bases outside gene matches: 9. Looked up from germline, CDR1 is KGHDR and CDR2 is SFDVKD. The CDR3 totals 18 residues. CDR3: CATSDLVPGQGWNSPLHF. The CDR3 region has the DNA TGTGCCACCAGTGATTTGGTCCCGGGACAGGGTTGGAATTCACCCCTCCACTTT.